This T cell receptor beta chain came from a study of T cells in Graves' hyperthyroidism and ophthalmopathy. Findings and caveats of the study: Ophthalmopathy, which appeared later, was predicted by the model a median 6.5 months before onset.

This clonotype was detected ten times or more. Its antigen remains unknown. Germline CDR1 reads LNHNV; CDR2 reads YYDKDF (reference sequence). The CDR3 runs 14 residues. The V end lost 3 bases, the J end lost 3 bases, and 11 bases lay between the germline ends. TCR beta CDR3 region amplification was performed from RNA transcripts. First-round RT-PCR with HTBI primers amplified the TCR CDR3 region. TCRdb fed the multiplex PCR reads into MiXCR, producing one record per CDR3 protein. The table lists about 610,000 distinct CDR3 sequences, 46% of them singletons, with 7.5% to 8.5% in the top ten. This chain uses TRBV15 with TRBJ1-2; D remains ambiguous. The TCR comes from a woman between 18 and 29 years old with Graves' hyperthyroidism. Input material: peripheral blood or thyroid tissue (not recorded which). CDR3 in amino acids: CATSRSLPHYGYTF. The CDR3 DNA sequence: TGTGCCACCAGCAGGTCCCTTCCCCACTATGGCTACACCTTC.